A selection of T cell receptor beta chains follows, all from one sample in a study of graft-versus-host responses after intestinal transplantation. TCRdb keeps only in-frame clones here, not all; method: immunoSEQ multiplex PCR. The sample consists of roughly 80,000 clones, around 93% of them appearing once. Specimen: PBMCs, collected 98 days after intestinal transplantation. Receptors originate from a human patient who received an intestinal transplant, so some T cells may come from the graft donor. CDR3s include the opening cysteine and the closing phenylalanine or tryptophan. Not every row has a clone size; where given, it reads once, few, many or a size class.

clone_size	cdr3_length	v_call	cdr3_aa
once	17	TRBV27	CASSITSTGEVNYGYTF
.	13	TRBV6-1	CASSRTGAPGYTF
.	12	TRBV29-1	CSVAVTSYEQYF
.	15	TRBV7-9	CASSEGPVRTYEQYF
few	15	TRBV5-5	CASSGEYHSNQPQHF
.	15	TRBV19	CASSKEAGGPNEQFF
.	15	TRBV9	CASSVRDYPYNEQFF
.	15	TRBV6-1	CASSRYRGSGNTIYF
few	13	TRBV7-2	CASSLGTDSPLHF
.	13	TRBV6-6	CASAWSRVYEQYF
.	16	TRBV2	CASRAPKHLNTGELFF
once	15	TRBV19	CASSTGTGDFYGYTF
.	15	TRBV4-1	CASSQDKGGPETQYF
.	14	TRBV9	CASSVAGNTGELVF
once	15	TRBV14	CASSQANRGSYGYTF
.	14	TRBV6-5	CASSYATGSTPQHF
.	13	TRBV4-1	CASSSDGPETQYF
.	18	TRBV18	CASSPFTSGGTLNNGQFF
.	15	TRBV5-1	CASSLERSGNSPLHF
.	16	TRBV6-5	CASSYSLPGQGYEQYF
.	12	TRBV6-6	CASTPSTDTQYF
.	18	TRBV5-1	CASSSGTGTKGGTDEQFF
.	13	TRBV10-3	CAISEYKGNEAFF
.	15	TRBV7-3	CASSLSGGAGDEQYF
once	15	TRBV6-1	CASSGVSAGTDTQYF
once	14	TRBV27	CASSLLGIGDTQYF
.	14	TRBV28	CASSAPGGWDIQYF
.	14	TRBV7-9	CASSRPTGSYGYTF
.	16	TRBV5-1	CASSSPGTQTLYGYTF
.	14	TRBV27	CASSLSGVAYEQYF
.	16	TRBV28	CASSSPQGGLNTEAFF
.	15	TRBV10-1	CASSEGPGGPDTQYF
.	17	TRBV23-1	CASSQWDDPRAVNEQFF
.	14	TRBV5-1	CASSSWDRPNEQFF
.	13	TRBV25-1	CASSPGGYNEQFF
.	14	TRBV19	CATLKGLGNTEAFF
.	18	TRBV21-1	CASSKNRVAGAYTDTQYF
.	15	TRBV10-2	CASRRLRHKNTEAFF
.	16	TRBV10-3	CAISDPSGGTVYGYTF
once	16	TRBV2	CASSEEVRAVRTEAFF
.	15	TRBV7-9	CASSRDRDRGYEQYF
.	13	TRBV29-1	CSVVEINTGELFF
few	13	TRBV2	CASSEGNAYEQYF
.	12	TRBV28	CASSRGGDTQYF
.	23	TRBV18	CASSPKQPTVLRDRGLSGNTIYF
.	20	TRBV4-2	CASSQEPGLAGGPGTDTQYF
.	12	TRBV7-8	CASSRGTVEAFF
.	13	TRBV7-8	CASSLNWNTEAFF
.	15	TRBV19	CASSSPGTQNNEQFF
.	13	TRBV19	CASSSGSSYEQYF
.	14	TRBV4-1	CASSQGQMNTEAFF
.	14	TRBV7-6	CASSLASGYEKLFF
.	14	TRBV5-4	CASSFEGQGEKLFF
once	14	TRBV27	CASSLQLESYEQYF
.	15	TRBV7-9	CASSPWAGPVTEAFF
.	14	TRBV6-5	CASSGRTGNYEQYF
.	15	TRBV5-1	CASSLVSDSYNEQFF
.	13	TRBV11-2	CASSSFGSYEQYF
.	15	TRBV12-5	CASGFQGSFWTEAFF